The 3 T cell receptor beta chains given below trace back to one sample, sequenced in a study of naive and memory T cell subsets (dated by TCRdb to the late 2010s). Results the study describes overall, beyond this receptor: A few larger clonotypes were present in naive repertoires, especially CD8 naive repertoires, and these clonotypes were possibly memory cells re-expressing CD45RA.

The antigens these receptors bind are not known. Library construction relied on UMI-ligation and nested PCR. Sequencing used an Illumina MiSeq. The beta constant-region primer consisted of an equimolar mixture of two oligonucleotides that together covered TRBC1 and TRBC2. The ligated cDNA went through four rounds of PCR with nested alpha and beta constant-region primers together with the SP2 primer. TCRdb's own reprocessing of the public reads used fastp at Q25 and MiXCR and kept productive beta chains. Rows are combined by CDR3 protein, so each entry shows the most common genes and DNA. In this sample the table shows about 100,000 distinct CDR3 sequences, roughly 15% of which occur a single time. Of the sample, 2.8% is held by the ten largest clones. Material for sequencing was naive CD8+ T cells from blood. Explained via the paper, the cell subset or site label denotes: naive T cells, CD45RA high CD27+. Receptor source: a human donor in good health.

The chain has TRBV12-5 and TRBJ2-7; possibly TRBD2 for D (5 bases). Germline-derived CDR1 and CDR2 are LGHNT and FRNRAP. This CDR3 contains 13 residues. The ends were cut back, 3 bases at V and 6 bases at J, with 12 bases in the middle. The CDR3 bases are TGTGCTAGTGGTTTAGTGGAGGTAGGCGAGCAGTACTTC. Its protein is CASGLVEVGEQYF.

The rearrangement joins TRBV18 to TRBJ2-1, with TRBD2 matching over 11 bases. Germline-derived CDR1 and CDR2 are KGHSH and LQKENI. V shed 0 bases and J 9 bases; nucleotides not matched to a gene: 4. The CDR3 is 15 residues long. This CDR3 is CASSPPGLAVFEQFF. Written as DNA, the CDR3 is TGTGCCAGCTCACCACCGGGACTAGCGGTATTTGAGCAGTTCTTC.

CDR3 region: CASSLRQDQETQYF. CDR3 bases: TGCGCCAGCAGCTTGAGACAAGACCAAGAGACCCAGTACTTC. The genes are TRBV5-1 and TRBJ2-5; D uncertain. V was trimmed by 1 base and J by 0 bases, leaving 7 bases between them. The CDR3 contains 14 residues. Germline V gene data show CDR1 as SGHRS and CDR2 as YFSETQ. The variable domain in full, with the rest retrieved from reference TRBV5-1 and TRBJ2-5, is KAGVTQTPRYLIKTRGQQVTLSCSPISGHRSVSWYQQTPGQGLQFLFEYFSETQRNKGNFPGRFSGRQFSNSRSEMNVSTLELGDSALYLCASSLRQDQETQYFGPGTRLLVL.